This T cell receptor beta chain was recovered during a study of T cells after yellow fever vaccination. About this clonotype itself: Its antigen is undetermined.

Study findings and constraints: Shared CD4/CD8 clonotypes were a small share, likely from convergent recombination. After the booster, about 95% of CD4 and 75% to 90% of CD8 primary-response clones were re-detected. Abundant clonotypes (contaminants from the bulk population) could be present in FACS-sorted repertoires.

Germline lookup yields CDR1 SGHTA and CDR2 FQGNSA. The CDR3 has 13 amino acids. Trimming removed 5 bases at V and 8 bases at J, with 13 bases between. Synthesis of TCR cDNA relied on 5'RACE template switching, which attached a universal primer site and UMIs. From the 5' RACE reads, TCRdb called clonotypes with MiXCR, one entry per CDR3 protein. Counted here are roughly 160,000 distinct CDR3 sequences, around 9.7% occurring once; the ten biggest clones make up around 33%. The chain joins TRBV7-2 to TRBJ2-1; tentatively, D is TRBD2 (6 bases). The material sequenced was CD8+ T cells sorted from PBMCs, taken 45 days after the yellow fever booster vaccination. The origin of this receptor is a young man who received the YFV17D yellow fever vaccine. The CDR3: CASSPRTIYEQFF. As DNA, the CDR3 is TGTGCCAGCAGCCCCCGGACTATTTATGAGCAGTTCTTC.